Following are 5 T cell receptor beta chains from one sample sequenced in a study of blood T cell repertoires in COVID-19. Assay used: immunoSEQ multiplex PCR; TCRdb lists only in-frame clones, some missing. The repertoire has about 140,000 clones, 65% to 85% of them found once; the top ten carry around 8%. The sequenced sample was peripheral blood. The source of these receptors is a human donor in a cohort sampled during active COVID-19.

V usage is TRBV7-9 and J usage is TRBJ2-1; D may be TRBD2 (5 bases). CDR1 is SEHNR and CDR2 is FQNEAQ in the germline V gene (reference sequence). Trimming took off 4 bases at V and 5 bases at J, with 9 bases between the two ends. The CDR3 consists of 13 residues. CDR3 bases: TGTGCCAGCAGCTACTCGGGAAACAATGAGCAGTTCTTC. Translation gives CASSYSGNNEQFF. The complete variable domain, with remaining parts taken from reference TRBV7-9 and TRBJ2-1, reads DTGVSQNPRHKITKRGQNVTFRCDPISEHNRLYWYRQTLGQGPEFLTYFQNEAQLEKSRLLSDRFSAERPKGSFSTLEIQRTEQGDSAMYLCASSYSGNNEQFFGPGTRLTVL.

CDR3 coding DNA: TGCGCCAGCAGCTCAAAGGACAGAACCATATCACCCCTCCACTTT. Translated: CASSSKDRTISPLHF. The genes are TRBV5-1 and TRBJ1-6; the D gene is possibly TRBD1 (6 bases). V gave up 3 bases and J gave up 10 bases, with 17 bases separating them. CDR3 length equals 15 residues. The V gene's germline CDR1 is SGHRS and CDR2 YFSETQ.

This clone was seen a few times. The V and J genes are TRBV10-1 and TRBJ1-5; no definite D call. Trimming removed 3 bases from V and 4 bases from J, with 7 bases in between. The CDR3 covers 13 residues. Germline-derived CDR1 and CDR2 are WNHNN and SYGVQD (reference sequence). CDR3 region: CASSDARNQPQHF. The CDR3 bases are TGCGCCAGCAGTGATGCGAGGAATCAGCCCCAGCATTTT.

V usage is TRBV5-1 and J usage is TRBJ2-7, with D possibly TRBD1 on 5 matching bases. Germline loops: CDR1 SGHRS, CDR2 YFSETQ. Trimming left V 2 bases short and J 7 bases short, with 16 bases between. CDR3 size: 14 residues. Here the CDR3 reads CASSFFASQGEQYF. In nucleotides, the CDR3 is TGCGCCAGCAGCTTTTTCGCTAGTCAGGGAGAGCAGTACTTC. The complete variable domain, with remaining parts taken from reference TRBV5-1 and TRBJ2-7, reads KAGVTQTPRYLIKTRGQQVTLSCSPISGHRSVSWYQQTPGQGLQFLFEYFSETQRNKGNFPGRFSGRQFSNSRSEMNVSTLELGDSALYLCASSFFASQGEQYFGPGTRLTVT.

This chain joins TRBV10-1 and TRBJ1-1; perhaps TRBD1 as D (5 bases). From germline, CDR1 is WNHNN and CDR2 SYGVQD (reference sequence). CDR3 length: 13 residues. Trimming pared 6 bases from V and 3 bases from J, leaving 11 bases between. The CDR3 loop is CASSGSRDTEAFF. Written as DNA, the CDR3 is TGCGCCAGCAGCGGTAGCAGGGACACTGAAGCTTTCTTT.